The 30 T cell receptor beta chains presented below share a single source sample, sequenced in a study of shared clonotypes between healthy human individuals. Generated by immunoSEQ multiplex PCR, the TCRdb table keeps only in-frame clones and is missing some. This sample has approximately 350,000 clones, with 96% found just once. The specimen sequenced was memory CD8+ T cells sorted from blood. Noted subset: CD45RO+ cells pooled with CCR7-negative TemRA cells. The source of these receptors is a man aged 30 to 39 in good health.

This chain joins TRBV4-1 and TRBJ2-3, with D hard to call. Germline CDR1 and CDR2: MGHRA and YSYEKL. V dropped 2 bases and J dropped 6 bases, with 18 bases sitting between them. CDR3 length equals 16 residues. The CDR3 loop is CASSQFPNGPRDTQYF. In nucleotides, the CDR3 is TGCGCCAGCAGCCAATTTCCCAACGGCCCAAGGGATACGCAGTATTTT.

The chain employs TRBV5-6 and TRBJ2-1; the match to TRBD1 covers 11 bases. Per the germline V gene, CDR1 is SGHDT and CDR2 is YYEEEE. Losses at the gene ends were 4 bases for V and 6 bases for J; bases not matched to a gene: 6. The CDR3 is 15 amino acids. CDR3 nucleotides: TGTGCCAGCAGCCCCACCGGGACAGGGGGCAATGAGCAGTTCTTC. Translation: CASSPTGTGGNEQFF.

Comments on this clone: Additional DNA sequences in this sample encode the identical CDR3. The chain employs TRBV5-4 and TRBJ2-3, with no clear D. Trimming left V 4 bases short and J 0 bases short, with 6 bases between. The CDR3 contains 13 residues. The germline V gene has CDR1 SGHNT and CDR2 YYREEE (reference sequence). The CDR3 loop is CASSTSSTDTQYF. CDR3 DNA sequence: TGTGCCAGCAGCACTTCTAGCACAGATACGCAGTATTTT. The whole variable domain, remainder taken from reference TRBV5-4 and TRBJ2-3, is ETGVTQSPTHLIKTRGQQVTLRCSSQSGHNTVSWYQQALGQGPQFIFQYYREEENGRGNFPPRFSGLQFPNYSSELNVNALELDDSALYLCASSTSSTDTQYFGPGTRLTVL.

CDR3 loop: CASGRGSGTWTDTQYF. The CDR3 DNA reads TGTGCTAGTGGCCGGGGTAGCGGGACTTGGACAGATACGCAGTATTTT. The V and J genes are TRBV12-5 and TRBJ2-3, with 8 bases fitting TRBD2. V gave up 6 bases and J gave up 3 bases; unmatched junction bases: 11. CDR1 and CDR2 (germline): LGHNT, FRNRAP. This CDR3 is built from 16 residues.

V and J are TRBV5-4 and TRBJ2-3; 13 bases agree with TRBD2. V trimming: 4 bases; J trimming: 6 bases; junction bases outside the gene matches: 11. Per the germline V gene, CDR1 is SGHNT and CDR2 is YYREEE (reference sequence). The CDR3 consists of 17 residues. The CDR3 here is CASSLGTSGIRADTQYF. CDR3 DNA: TGTGCCAGCAGCCTCGGGACTAGCGGGATACGTGCCGATACGCAGTATTTT.

The J gene is TRBJ2-3, the V gene TRBV4-2, with TRBD2 matching over 10 bases. Germline CDR1 reads LGHNA; CDR2 reads YNFKEQ. With 0 bases clipped from V and 4 bases from J, the junction kept 10 bases outside the gene matches. CDR3 length: 18 amino acids. The CDR3 sequence: CASSQDWSGRASADTQYF. The CDR3, as DNA: TGTGCCAGCAGCCAAGACTGGAGCGGGAGGGCCTCGGCAGATACGCAGTATTTT.

This clone was seen only once. The chain is built from TRBV20-1 and TRBJ2-1; the D is unclear. V lost 3 bases and J 8 bases, leaving 8 bases between the germline ends. The CDR3 loop spans 11 amino acids. Looked up from germline, CDR1 is DFQATT and CDR2 is SNEGSKA (reference sequence). CDR3 sequence (DNA): TGCAGTGCTAGGCGCTGGGATGAGCAGTTCTTC. It translates to CSARRWDEQFF.

This clone was seen just once. The chain joins TRBV7-2 to TRBJ1-1, with a tentative D call TRBD1 (5 bases). Germline V gene sequence: CDR1 SGHTA, CDR2 FQGNSA. Trimming took off 1 base at V and 2 bases at J, with 14 bases between the two ends. This CDR3 is built from 16 residues. CDR3: CASSLGAQGFNTEAFF. The CDR3 nucleotides are TGTGCCAGCAGCTTAGGGGCTCAGGGCTTTAACACTGAAGCTTTCTTT.

The V call is TRBV5-1, the J call TRBJ1-2; TRBD1 agrees at 7 bases. V shed 2 bases, J shed 2 bases, and the junction held 3 bases outside the gene matches. Germline V gives CDR1 SGHRS, CDR2 YFSETQ. CDR3 length: 14 amino acids. CDR3 DNA: TGCGCCAGCAGCTTACAACAGGGGAACTATGGCTACACCTTC. Translating it yields CASSLQQGNYGYTF.

V gene TRBV14 combines with J gene TRBJ1-2; D not certain. The CDR3 runs 15 residues. V gave up 4 bases and J gave up 8 bases, with 20 bases separating them. CDR1 SGHDN and CDR2 FVKESK come from the germline V gene. The CDR3 DNA reads TGTGCCAGCAGCCCTACCGGACCGGGGTCGCGAGGCTACACCTTC. Translation gives CASSPTGPGSRGYTF.

V and J are TRBV28 and TRBJ1-2; D is uncertain. Trimming took off 5 bases at V and 2 bases at J, with 9 bases between the two ends. Germline V gene lookup returns CDR1 MDHEN and CDR2 SYDVKM. This CDR3 comprises 13 residues. Written as DNA, the CDR3 is TGTGCCAGCAGTCCGGTGGAGAACTATGGCTACACCTTC. Encoded protein: CASSPVENYGYTF.

This chain connects TRBV29-1 to TRBJ1-2; TRBD1 might be the D (5 bases). This CDR3 is built from 12 residues. From germline, CDR1 is SQVTM and CDR2 ANQGSEA. Trimming left V 4 bases short and J 2 bases short, with 8 bases between. The CDR3 spells CSVAEGNYGYTF. The CDR3 region has the DNA TGCAGCGTTGCGGAGGGGAACTATGGCTACACCTTC.

This chain connects TRBV30 to TRBJ2-1, with D unresolved. V gave up 5 bases and J gave up 7 bases, with 9 bases separating them. Germline CDR1 and CDR2: GTSNPN and SVGIG (reference sequence). This CDR3 is built from 11 residues. The CDR3 sequence: CAWVLRNEQFF. For the CDR3, the DNA is TGTGCCTGGGTTTTGAGGAATGAGCAGTTCTTC.

V is TRBV13 and J is TRBJ1-1, with D possibly matching TRBD1 (6 bases). Germline CDR1 and CDR2: PRHDT and FYEKMQ (reference sequence). Trimming took 3 bases from V and 1 from J, leaving 9 bases between them. The length of the CDR3 is 14 residues. The CDR3 region is CASSFRTANTEAFF. The CDR3, as DNA: TGTGCCAGCAGCTTCAGGACAGCGAACACTGAAGCTTTCTTT.

The chain uses TRBV29-1 and TRBJ2-5, with D perhaps matching TRBD1 (5 bases). Gene TRBJ2-7 matches the end of the DNA better, so the J call may be wrong. Per the germline V gene, CDR1 is SQVTM and CDR2 is ANQGSEA. The CDR3 loop spans 15 amino acids. The CDR3 spells CSVGRASSYSYEQYF. In nucleotides, the CDR3 is TGCAGCGTTGGCAGGGCGAGTTCATACTCCTACGAGCAGTACTTC.

V gene TRBV7-9 combines with J gene TRBJ2-7; TRBD2 matches at 7 bases. Germline CDR1 is SEHNR and CDR2 is FQNEAQ (reference sequence). Losses at the gene ends were 2 bases for V and 2 bases for J; bases not matched to a gene: 0. The CDR3 runs to 13 residues. The CDR3: CASSLLAAYEQYF. CDR3 bases: TGTGCCAGCAGCTTACTAGCGGCCTACGAGCAGTACTTC.

The table lists this clone with a count of one. This sequence joins TRBV27 and TRBJ1-6; D is unclear. Germline V CDR1 and CDR2: MNHEY, SMNVEV (reference sequence). The CDR3 consists of 14 residues. V was cut by 3 bases and J by 6 bases, with 9 bases left in between. This CDR3 is CASSFGWGNSPLHF. The CDR3 nucleotides are TGTGCCAGCAGTTTCGGATGGGGTAATTCACCCCTCCACTTT.

This chain links TRBV27 with TRBJ2-5; D may be TRBD2 (6 bases). V lost 3 bases and J 5 bases, leaving 10 bases between the germline ends. Germline V gene data show CDR1 as MNHEY and CDR2 as SMNVEV (reference sequence). The CDR3 loop spans 13 amino acids. The CDR3 DNA follows: TGTGCCAGCAGTTTGCGGGAATTGGAGACCCAGTACTTC. It specifies CASSLRELETQYF.

The genes are TRBV4-1 and TRBJ2-7; D remains unclear. Germline CDR1 reads MGHRA; CDR2 reads YSYEKL. The CDR3 has 14 residues. The V and J ends lost 1 base and 6 bases respectively, with 13 bases between them. The CDR3 DNA is TGCGCCAGCAGCCAAGGACCCGAAATAATCGAGCAGTACTTC. Encoded protein: CASSQGPEIIEQYF.

This chain joins TRBV10-1 and TRBJ2-5; D is undetermined. Looked up from germline, CDR1 is WNHNN and CDR2 is SYGVQD (reference sequence). Trimming took off 9 bases at V and 0 bases at J, with 11 bases between the two ends. This CDR3 is built from 13 residues. The CDR3 sequence: CARLVSYQETQYF. The CDR3 DNA reads TGCGCCAGGCTGGTCTCGTACCAAGAGACCCAGTACTTC.

CDR3 amino acids: CASSHRGIRYNEQFF. In DNA form, the CDR3 reads TGTGCCAGCAGCCACCGCGGGATCCGGTACAATGAGCAGTTCTTC. This chain connects TRBV14 to TRBJ2-1, with D possibly being TRBD2 (6 bases). This CDR3 has 15 residues. The V gene lost 3 bases and the J gene lost 4 bases, with 13 bases spanning the gap. CDR1 is SGHDN and CDR2 is FVKESK in the germline V gene.

This chain uses TRBV25-1 with TRBJ1-2, with 9 bases aligning to TRBD1. Trimming at V came to 2 bases and at J to 8 bases, leaving 9 bases not matched to a gene. The CDR3 consists of 15 residues. Germline loops: CDR1 MGHDK, CDR2 SYGVNS. The DNA of the CDR3 is TGTGCCAGCAGTGAACCCGCCGGGACAGGGAACGGCTACACCTTC. Translated, it gives CASSEPAGTGNGYTF.

V usage is TRBV4-2 and J usage is TRBJ2-5, with TRBD2 matching over 9 bases. CDR3 length equals 18 residues. Germline V gene lookup returns CDR1 LGHNA and CDR2 YNFKEQ. V dropped 2 bases and J dropped 4; count of bases not matched to a gene: 14. The CDR3 nucleotides read TGTGCCAGCAGCCAATGGGTTCGGCGGGAGGGCCTAGGAGAGACCCAGTACTTC. As protein: CASSQWVRREGLGETQYF.

This chain uses TRBV29-1 with TRBJ2-1, with TRBD1 identical over 8 bases. J lost 0 bases, V lost 7 bases, and 5 bases had no gene match. This CDR3 is built from 14 residues. Germline CDR1 is SQVTM and CDR2 is ANQGSEA. The CDR3 loop is CSAGTGSSYNEQFF. CDR3 nucleotide sequence: TGCAGCGCTGGGACAGGTAGCTCCTACAATGAGCAGTTCTTC.

The chain is built from TRBV2 and TRBJ1-2; D is uncertain. CDR3 length: 14 residues. Trimming shortened V by 3 bases and J by 5 bases, and 13 bases separated the two germline ends. From germline, CDR1 is SNHLY and CDR2 FYNNEI. For the CDR3, the DNA is TGTGCCAGCAGTGAGACCGGGCCTTTTTATGGCTACACCTTC. Translation gives CASSETGPFYGYTF.

The V call is TRBV9, the J call TRBJ2-3; 10 bases are shared with TRBD2. J was trimmed by 5 bases and V by 4 bases; bases with no gene match: 16. Per germline, CDR1 SGDLS and CDR2 YYNGEE. The CDR3 runs 18 residues. The CDR3 nucleotides are TGTGCCAGCAGCTCTCCAGGGCTAGCGGGAGCCCAGAAAGATACGCAGTATTTT. It encodes CASSSPGLAGAQKDTQYF.

This clone was counted a single time. The chain joins TRBV27 to TRBJ1-2; 9 nucleotides match TRBD1. After removal of 4 bases from V and 5 bases from J, the junction contained 2 bases not matched to a gene. Germline V CDR1 and CDR2: MNHEY, SMNVEV (reference sequence). CDR3 size: 13 residues. The DNA of the CDR3 is TGTGCCAGCAGTTCGACAGGGGGGTATGGCTACACCTTC. Translating gives CASSSTGGYGYTF.

A few counts support this clone. V is TRBV5-1 and J is TRBJ2-6; no firm D call. Germline V gene data show CDR1 as SGHRS and CDR2 as YFSETQ. This CDR3 comprises 14 residues. Trimming removed 2 bases at V and 0 bases at J, with 3 bases between. CDR3 protein: CASSLISGANVLTF. For the CDR3, the DNA is TGCGCCAGCAGCTTAATCTCTGGGGCCAACGTCCTGACTTTC.

The gene calls are TRBV9 and TRBJ2-1, with 7 bases fitting TRBD1. V lost 4 bases and J lost 4; bases outside the gene matches: 5. The CDR3 has 14 residues. From germline, CDR1 is SGDLS and CDR2 YYNGEE. The CDR3 DNA sequence: TGTGCCAGCAGCCTGACAGGGATATACAATGAGCAGTTCTTC. Protein: CASSLTGIYNEQFF.

The chain recombines TRBV19 with TRBJ1-2; D possibly corresponds to TRBD1 (5 bases). Trimming took 4 bases from V and 6 from J, leaving 12 bases between them. CDR1 is LNHDA and CDR2 is SQIVND in the germline V gene (reference sequence). CDR3 length: 13 residues. The CDR3 coding sequence is TGTGCCAGTAGTACGACAGAACTGGATGGCTACACCTTC. Encoded protein: CASSTTELDGYTF.